This is a list of T cell receptor beta chains from one sample in a study of early T cells in non-severe SARS-CoV-2 infection. One entry per CDR3 protein, called by TCRdb with MiXCR from the 5' RACE reads. The table has some 18,000 distinct CDR3 sequences, more than 5% seen once; the top ten hold roughly 6%. Sample: whole blood. The receptors here all came from an adult who was a healthcare worker with PCR-confirmed SARS-CoV-2 infection or an uninfected control (not recorded which). CDR3s include the opening cysteine and the closing phenylalanine or tryptophan. A D gene is named only where the DNA matches it firmly. Some rows have no size entry. The others give once, few or many, or a class for an expanded clone.

TRBJ2-1 NA NA TRBV15 CATSNPAGQTYGEQFF TGTGCCACCAGCAACCCCGCGGGACAAACTTACGGTGAGCAGTTCTTC
TRBJ1-2 TRBD1 many TRBV6-5 CASRGQGRMNYGYTF TGTGCCAGCAGGGGACAGGGTCGGATGAACTATGGCTACACCTTC
TRBJ2-2 NA NA TRBV5-1 CASSLKGPTGELFF TGCGCCAGCAGCTTGAAGGGGCCGACCGGGGAGCTGTTTTTT
TRBJ1-6 NA once TRBV6-5 CASSYGQNNSPLHF TGTGCCAGCAGTTACGGACAGAATAATTCACCCCTCCACTTT
TRBJ2-7 NA medium-sized TRBV28 CASKVRLATYEQYF TGTGCCAGCAAGGTCAGGCTTGCTACCTACGAGCAGTACTTC
TRBJ1-2 NA many TRBV5-1 CASSSSGLKNGNYGYTF TGCGCCAGCAGCTCCTCGGGACTCAAAAACGGAAACTATGGCTACACCTTC
TRBJ1-4 NA medium-sized TRBV30 CAWSTPVQGINEKLFF TGTGCCTGGAGTACACCCGTACAGGGAATTAATGAAAAACTGTTTTTT
TRBJ2-1 TRBD2 many TRBV24-1 CATSETSGSNEQFF TGTGCCACCAGTGAGACTAGCGGGAGCAATGAGCAGTTCTTC
TRBJ2-1 TRBD2 many TRBV27 CASRLAGGRSEQFF TGTGCCAGCAGACTAGCGGGCGGACGGAGTGAGCAGTTCTTC
TRBJ2-3 NA many TRBV5-1 CASSLGQGNGDTQYF TGCGCCAGCAGCTTGGGGCAGGGTAACGGAGATACGCAGTATTTT
TRBJ2-1 NA many TRBV11-2 CASSQPVSGNYNEQFF TGTGCCAGCAGCCAACCCGTTTCCGGGAACTACAATGAGCAGTTCTTC
TRBJ2-7 TRBD2 few TRBV10-3 CANTNPSGLSYEQYF TGTGCCAACACCAATCCTAGCGGGCTGTCCTACGAGCAGTACTTC